Listed here are 3 T cell receptor beta chains from one sample, sequenced in a study of CD8 T cells in Susac syndrome. The authors reverse transcribed roughly 0.5 to 1 ug RNA with random hexamers. TCRdb reprocessed the immunoSEQ multiplex PCR reads with MiXCR, giving one entry per CDR3 protein. The sample lists 140,000 to 150,000 distinct CDR3 sequences; about 94% were seen once. Material for sequencing was CD4+ T cells from PBMCs. The receptors derive from a human donor with Susac syndrome.

The V gene is TRBV20-1, the J gene TRBJ2-7; D is possibly TRBD1 or TRBD2 (5 bases each). This CDR3 comprises 15 residues. Germline V gene sequence: CDR1 DFQATT, CDR2 SNEGSKA (reference sequence). The CDR3 sequence: CTATRSGTGSYEQYF. DNA for the CDR3: TGCACTGCGACTCGGTCCGGGACCGGGTCCTACGAGCAGTACTTC.

The V call is TRBV5-8, the J call TRBJ2-7; D is perhaps TRBD1 or TRBD2 (6 bases each). The CDR3 is made up of 16 amino acids. Germline V gene sequence: CDR1 SGHTS, CDR2 YDEGEE. The germline V and J ends were trimmed by 0 bases and 0 bases, with 13 bases remaining between them. In nucleotides, the CDR3 is TGTGCCAGCAGCTTGGTGTGGGGGGCGTCCTCCTACGAGCAGTACTTC. This translates into CASSLVWGASSYEQYF. The complete variable domain, with remaining parts taken from reference TRBV5-8 and TRBJ2-7, reads EAGVTQSPTHLIKTRGQQATLRCSPISGHTSVYWYQQALGLGLQFLLWYDEGEERNRGNFPPRFSGRQFPNYSSELNVNALELEDSALYLCASSLVWGASSYEQYFGPGTRLTVT.

The DNA for the CDR3 is TGTGCCAGCAGTTTGGACAGGTTCAACGAGCAGTACTTC. Amino acid sequence: CASSLDRFNEQYF. The chain is built from TRBV27 and TRBJ2-7, with 7 bases that match TRBD1. V lost 3 bases to trimming and J lost 5 bases; unmatched junction nucleotides: 4. Germline CDR1 MNHEY, CDR2 SMNVEV (reference sequence). The CDR3 is made up of 13 amino acids.